The next 2 T cell receptor beta chains were all read from a single sample in a study of Tregs in tolerant kidney transplant recipients. Assay used: immunoSEQ multiplex PCR; TCRdb lists only in-frame clones, some missing. The sample carries tens of thousands of clones, around 95% recorded once. No antigens are known for them. Sequenced sample: Tregs from blood cultured with allogeneic cells. All receptors derive from a human donor in good health.

This clone occurred once. The rearrangement links TRBV15 to TRBJ2-6; the match to TRBD1 covers 10 bases. V shed 0 bases and J 0 bases; nucleotides not matched to a gene: 17. There are 23 residues in the CDR3. Germline lookup yields CDR1 LNHNV and CDR2 YYDKDF (reference sequence). CDR3 amino acids: CATSRDGWDRGSLSASGANVLTF. For the CDR3, the DNA is TGTGCCACCAGCAGAGATGGTTGGGACAGGGGCTCTTTATCGGCCTCTGGGGCCAACGTCCTGACTTTC.

The rearrangement joins TRBV5-1 to TRBJ2-7; D unresolved. Looked up from germline, CDR1 is SGHRS and CDR2 is YFSETQ. This CDR3 region has 14 residues. V was clipped by 3 bases and J by 6 bases, with 16 bases between them. The CDR3 loop is CASSSTAAVGEQYF. In nucleotides, the CDR3 is TGCGCCAGCAGCTCGACGGCCGCGGTAGGCGAGCAGTACTTC.